This T cell receptor (beta chain) was sequenced during a study of shared clonotypes between healthy human individuals. V was cut by 1 base and J by 2 bases, with 9 bases left in between. The germline gives CDR1 SGHRS, CDR2 YFSETQ. The CDR3 covers 14 residues. Here immunoSEQ multiplex PCR was the method, and the copy in TCRdb shows in-frame clones only, minus some. This sample has roughly 1.5 million clones, with approximately 98% found just once. Sequencing was performed on naive CD4+ T cells sorted from blood. Stated subset: CD45RA+ positively selected. This receptor was identified in a man aged 30 to 39 in good health. The V gene is TRBV5-1, the J gene TRBJ1-1; a weak D match, TRBD1 (5 bases). The chain's CDR3 is CASSLNQGNTEAFF. The CDR3 nucleotides read TGCGCCAGCAGCTTGAATCAGGGAAACACTGAAGCTTTCTTT.